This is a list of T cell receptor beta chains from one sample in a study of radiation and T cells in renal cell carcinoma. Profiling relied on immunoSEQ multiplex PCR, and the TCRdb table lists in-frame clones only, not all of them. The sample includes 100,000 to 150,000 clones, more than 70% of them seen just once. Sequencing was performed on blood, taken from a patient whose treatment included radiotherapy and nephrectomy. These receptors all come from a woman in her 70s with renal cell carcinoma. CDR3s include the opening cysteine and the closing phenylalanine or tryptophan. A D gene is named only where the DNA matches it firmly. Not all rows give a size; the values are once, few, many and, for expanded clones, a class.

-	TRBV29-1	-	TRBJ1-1	CSAITGNTEAFF	TGCAGCGCCATAACGGGGAACACTGAAGCTTTCTTT
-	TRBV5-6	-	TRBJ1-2	CASTPDKTVNYGYTF	TGTGCCAGCACACCCGATAAGACCGTTAACTATGGCTACACCTTC
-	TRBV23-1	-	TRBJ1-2	CASLPPRAGPSTNYGYTF	TGCGCCAGCCTACCTCCCAGGGCCGGCCCCTCAACTAACTATGGCTACACCTTC
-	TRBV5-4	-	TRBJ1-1	CASSALGRVAGGNTEAFF	TGTGCCAGCAGCGCCCTCGGGAGGGTCGCCGGGGGCAACACTGAAGCTTTCTTT
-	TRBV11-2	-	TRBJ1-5	CASSLQGLEPQHF	TGTGCCAGCAGCTTACAGGGTCTTGAGCCCCAGCATTTT
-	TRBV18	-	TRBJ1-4	CASSPTENEKLFF	TGTGCCAGCTCACCCACAGAGAATGAAAAACTGTTTTTT
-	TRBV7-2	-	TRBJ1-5	CASSLAWASNQPQHF	TGTGCCAGCAGCTTAGCATGGGCTAGCAATCAGCCCCAGCATTTT
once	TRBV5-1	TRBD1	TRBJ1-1	CASSPGTGIKNTEAFF	TGCGCCAGCAGCCCCGGGACAGGGATAAAGAACACTGAAGCTTTCTTT
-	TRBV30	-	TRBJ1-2	CAWSPGQADPYGYTF	TGTGCCTGGAGCCCCGGGCAGGCGGACCCCTATGGCTACACCTTC
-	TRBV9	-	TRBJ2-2	CASSAPGRTGELFF	TGTGCCAGCAGCGCCCCAGGACGGACCGGGGAGCTGTTTTTT
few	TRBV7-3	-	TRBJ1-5	CASSTYPGTPQHF	TGTGCCAGCAGCACTTACCCGGGGACACCCCAGCATTTT
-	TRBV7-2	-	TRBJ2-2	CASSFGRAGNSNTGELFF	TGTGCCAGCAGCTTTGGAAGGGCGGGGAATTCGAACACCGGGGAGCTGTTTTTT
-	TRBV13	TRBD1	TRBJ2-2	CASSSGTGNIGELFF	TGTGCCAGCAGCTCAGGGACAGGCAACATCGGGGAGCTGTTTTTT
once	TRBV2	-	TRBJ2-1	CASRQDGSNEQFF	TGTGCCAGCAGGCAGGACGGGAGCAATGAGCAGTTCTTC
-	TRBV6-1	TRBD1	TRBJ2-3	CASRLGTGGTDTQYF	TGTGCCAGCCGGCTAGGGACAGGGGGCACAGATACGCAGTATTTT
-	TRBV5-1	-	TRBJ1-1	CASSFMGQNTEAFF	TGCGCCAGCAGCTTTATGGGACAGAACACTGAAGCTTTCTTT
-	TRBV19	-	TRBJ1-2	CASSKKGRDDYGYTF	TGTGCCAGTAGTAAGAAGGGGAGGGATGACTATGGCTACACCTTC
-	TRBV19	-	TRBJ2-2	CASSRRGGYTGELFF	TGTGCCAGTAGCCGAAGGGGGGGTTACACCGGGGAGCTGTTTTTT
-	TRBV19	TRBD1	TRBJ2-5	CASSIVETGERETQYF	TGTGCCAGTAGTATAGTGGAGACAGGGGAGAGGGAGACCCAGTACTTC
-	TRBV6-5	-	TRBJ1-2	CASSYGVRGNYGYTF	TGTGCCAGCAGTTACGGTGTGAGGGGAAACTATGGCTACACCTTC
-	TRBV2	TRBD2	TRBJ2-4	CASSGPQAGRKYF	TGTGCCAGCAGTGGCCCTCAAGCGGGACGGAAGTACTTC
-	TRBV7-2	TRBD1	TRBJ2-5	CASSSPTGTGQETQYF	TGTGCCAGCAGCTCCCCTACCGGGACAGGACAAGAGACCCAGTACTTC
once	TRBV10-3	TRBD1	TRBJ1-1	CAISEFGTGGVNTEAFF	TGTGCCATCAGTGAGTTTGGGACAGGGGGGGTGAACACTGAAGCTTTCTTT
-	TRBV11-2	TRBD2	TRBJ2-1	CASSSGGLAVNEQFF	TGTGCCAGCAGCAGCGGGGGACTAGCGGTCAATGAGCAGTTCTTC
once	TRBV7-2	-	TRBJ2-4	CASTPRRGARERYF	TGTGCCAGCACCCCGCGACGGGGGGCCCGAGAACGGTACTTC
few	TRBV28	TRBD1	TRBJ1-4	CASSYRDRLDEKLFF	TGTGCCAGCAGTTATAGGGACAGGTTGGATGAAAAACTGTTTTTT
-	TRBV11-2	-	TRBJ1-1	CASSLKDLRPFF	TGTGCCAGCAGCTTAAAGGACCTACGGCCTTTCTTT
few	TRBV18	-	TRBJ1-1	CASSPDSLNTEAFF	TGTGCCAGCTCACCAGACAGCCTGAACACTGAAGCTTTCTTT
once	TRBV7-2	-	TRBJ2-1	CASSSQLLLVPEGNEQFF	TGTGCCAGCAGCTCGCAGTTGCTACTCGTCCCGGAGGGCAATGAGCAGTTCTTC
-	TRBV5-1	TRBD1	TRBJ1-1	CASSLDLDRDAEAFF	TGCGCCAGCAGCTTGGACCTTGACAGGGATGCTGAAGCTTTCTTT
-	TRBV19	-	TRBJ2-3	CASSIAAGHSSTDTQYF	TGTGCCAGTAGTATAGCCGCGGGACACTCAAGCACAGATACGCAGTATTTT
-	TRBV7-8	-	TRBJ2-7	CASSLRLVYEQYF	TGTGCCAGCAGCTTAAGGTTGGTGTACGAGCAGTACTTC
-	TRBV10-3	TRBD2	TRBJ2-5	CAISSGLAGGQETQYF	TGTGCCATCAGCTCGGGACTAGCGGGGGGGCAAGAGACCCAGTACTTC
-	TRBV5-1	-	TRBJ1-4	CASSLALGITNEKLFF	TGCGCCAGCAGCTTGGCCTTGGGGATAACTAATGAAAAACTGTTTTTT
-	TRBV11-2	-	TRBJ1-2	CASSSAGRGRWNGYTF	TGTGCCAGCAGCTCCGCGGGGCGGGGGAGATGGAATGGCTACACCTTC
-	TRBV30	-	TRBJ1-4	CAWSVQATNEKLFF	TGTGCCTGGAGTGTACAGGCAACTAATGAAAAACTGTTTTTT
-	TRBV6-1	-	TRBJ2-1	CASRFVGLSYNEQFF	TGTGCCAGCAGGTTTGTGGGGCTGTCCTACAATGAGCAGTTCTTC